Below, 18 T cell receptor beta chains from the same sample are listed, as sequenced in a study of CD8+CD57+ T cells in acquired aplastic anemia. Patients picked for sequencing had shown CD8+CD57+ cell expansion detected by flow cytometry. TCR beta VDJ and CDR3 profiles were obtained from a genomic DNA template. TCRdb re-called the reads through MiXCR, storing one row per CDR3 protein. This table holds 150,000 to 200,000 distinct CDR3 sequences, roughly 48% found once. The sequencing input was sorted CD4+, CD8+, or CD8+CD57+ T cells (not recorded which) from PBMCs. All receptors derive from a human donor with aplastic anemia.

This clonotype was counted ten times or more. Here the CDR3 DNA reads TGCAGTGCTAGAGCAGGGGGCTCCAATCAGCCCCAGCATTTT. Translated, it gives CSARAGGSNQPQHF. V is TRBV20-1 and J is TRBJ1-5; TRBD1 matches at 8 bases. CDR1 and CDR2 from the germline V gene are DFQATT and SNEGSKA (reference sequence). J was trimmed by 3 bases and V by 1 base; bases with no gene match: 2. The CDR3 is 14 residues long.

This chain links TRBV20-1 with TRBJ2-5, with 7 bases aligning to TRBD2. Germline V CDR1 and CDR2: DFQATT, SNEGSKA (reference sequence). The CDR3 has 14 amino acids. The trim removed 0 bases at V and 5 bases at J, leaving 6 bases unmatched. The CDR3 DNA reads TGCAGTGCTAGAGATCCAGCGGGACGGGAGACCCAGTACTTC. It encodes CSARDPAGRETQYF.

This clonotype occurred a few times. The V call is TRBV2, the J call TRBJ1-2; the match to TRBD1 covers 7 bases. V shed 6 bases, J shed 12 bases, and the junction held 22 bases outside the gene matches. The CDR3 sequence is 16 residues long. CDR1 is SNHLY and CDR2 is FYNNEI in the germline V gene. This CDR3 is CASSKRRGPDRAFNTF. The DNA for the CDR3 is TGTGCCAGCAGCAAAAGGCGGGGGCCTGACAGGGCATTCAACACCTTC. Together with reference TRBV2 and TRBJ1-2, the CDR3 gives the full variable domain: EPEVTQTPSHQVTQMGQEVILRCVPISNHLYFYWYRQILGQKVEFLVSFYNNEISEKSEIFDDQFSVERPDGSNFTLKIRSTKLEDSAMYFCASSKRRGPDRAFNTFGSGTRLTVV.

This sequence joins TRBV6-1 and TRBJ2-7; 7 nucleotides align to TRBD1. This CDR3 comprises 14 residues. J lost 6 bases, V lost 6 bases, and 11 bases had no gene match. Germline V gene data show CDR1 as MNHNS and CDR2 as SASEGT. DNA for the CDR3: TGTGCCAGCAGCCCACAGGGGAAAGGAGGCGAGCAGTACTTC. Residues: CASSPQGKGGEQYF.

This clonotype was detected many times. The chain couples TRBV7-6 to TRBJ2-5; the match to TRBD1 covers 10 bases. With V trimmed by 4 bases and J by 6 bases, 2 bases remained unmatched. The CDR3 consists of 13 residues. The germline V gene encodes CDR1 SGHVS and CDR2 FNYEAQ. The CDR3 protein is CASSWTGGKTQYF. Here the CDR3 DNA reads TGTGCCAGCAGCTGGACAGGGGGAAAGACCCAGTACTTC.

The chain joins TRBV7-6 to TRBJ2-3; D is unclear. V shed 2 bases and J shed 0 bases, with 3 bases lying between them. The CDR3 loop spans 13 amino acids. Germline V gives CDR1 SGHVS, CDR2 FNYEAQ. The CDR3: CASSLLSTDTQYF. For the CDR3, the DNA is TGTGCCAGCAGCTTACTAAGCACAGATACGCAGTATTTT.

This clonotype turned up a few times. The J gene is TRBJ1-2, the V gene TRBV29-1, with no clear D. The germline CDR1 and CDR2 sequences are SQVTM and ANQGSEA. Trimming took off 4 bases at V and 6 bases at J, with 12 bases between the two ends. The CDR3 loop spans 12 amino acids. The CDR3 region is CSVGPAVHGYTF. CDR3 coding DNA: TGCAGCGTTGGTCCGGCAGTTCATGGCTACACCTTC.

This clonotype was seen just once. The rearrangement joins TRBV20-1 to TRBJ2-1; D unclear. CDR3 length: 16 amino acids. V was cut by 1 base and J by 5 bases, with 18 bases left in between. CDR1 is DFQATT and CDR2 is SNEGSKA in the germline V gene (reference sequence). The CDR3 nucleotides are TGCAGTGCTAGAGTCCGGGTATTAGTCTCGGACAATGAGCAGTTCTTC. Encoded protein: CSARVRVLVSDNEQFF.

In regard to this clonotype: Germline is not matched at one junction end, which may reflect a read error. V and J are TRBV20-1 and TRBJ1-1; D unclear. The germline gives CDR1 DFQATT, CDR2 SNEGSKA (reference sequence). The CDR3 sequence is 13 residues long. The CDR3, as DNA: TGCAGTGCTAGGTCCCGGGTGAACACCGAAGCTTTCTTT. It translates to CSARSRVNTEAFF.

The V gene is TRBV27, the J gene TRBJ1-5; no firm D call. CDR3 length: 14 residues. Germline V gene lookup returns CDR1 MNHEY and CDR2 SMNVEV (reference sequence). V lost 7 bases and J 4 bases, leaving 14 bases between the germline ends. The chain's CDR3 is CASTSGGLNQPQHF. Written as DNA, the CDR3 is TGTGCCAGCACCTCGGGCGGGCTTAATCAGCCCCAGCATTTT.

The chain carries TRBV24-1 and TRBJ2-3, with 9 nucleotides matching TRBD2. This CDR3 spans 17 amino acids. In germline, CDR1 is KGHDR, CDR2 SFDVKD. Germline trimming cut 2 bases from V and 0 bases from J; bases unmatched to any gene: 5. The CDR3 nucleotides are TGTGCCACCAGTGATTCTCGACTAGCGGTTAGCACAGATACGCAGTATTTT. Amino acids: CATSDSRLAVSTDTQYF.

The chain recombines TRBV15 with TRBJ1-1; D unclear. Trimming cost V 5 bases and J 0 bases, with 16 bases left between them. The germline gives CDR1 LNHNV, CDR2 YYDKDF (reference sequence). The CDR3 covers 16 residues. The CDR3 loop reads CATSPVVGKVNTEAFF. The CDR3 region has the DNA TGTGCCACCAGCCCAGTAGTAGGGAAAGTGAACACTGAAGCTTTCTTT.

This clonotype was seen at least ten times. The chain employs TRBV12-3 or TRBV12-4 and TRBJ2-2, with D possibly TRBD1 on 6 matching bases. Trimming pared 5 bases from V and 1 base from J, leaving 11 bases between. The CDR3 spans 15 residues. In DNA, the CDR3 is TGTGCCAGCAGTACCAGGGGCTTGAACACCGGGGAGCTGTTTTTT. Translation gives CASSTRGLNTGELFF.

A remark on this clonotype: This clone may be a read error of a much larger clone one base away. The CDR3 reads CASSQDTGIDAQYF. The CDR3 DNA sequence: TGTGCCAGCAGCCAAGATACAGGAATAGATGCGCAGTATTTT. The chain links TRBV4-2 to TRBJ2-3, with a tentative D call TRBD1 (5 bases). This CDR3 has 14 residues. The germline gives CDR1 LGHNA, CDR2 YNFKEQ.

The CDR3 loop is CSVEPTGSNYGYTF. The CDR3 region has the DNA TGCAGCGTTGAACCGACAGGTTCTAACTATGGCTACACCTTC. The chain joins TRBV29-1 to TRBJ1-2; possible D gene TRBD1, 6 bases. The CDR3 is 14 amino acids. Germline V gene data show CDR1 as SQVTM and CDR2 as ANQGSEA. Trimming shortened V by 2 bases and J by 0 bases, and 10 bases separated the two germline ends.

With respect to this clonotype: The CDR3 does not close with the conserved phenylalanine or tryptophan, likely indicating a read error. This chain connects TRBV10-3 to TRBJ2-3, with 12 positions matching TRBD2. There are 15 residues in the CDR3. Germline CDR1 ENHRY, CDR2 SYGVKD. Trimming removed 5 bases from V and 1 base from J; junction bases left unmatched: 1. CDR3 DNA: TGTGCCATCAGTCGACTAGCGGGGGGCACAGATACGCAGTATTCT. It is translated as CAISRLAGGTDTQYS.

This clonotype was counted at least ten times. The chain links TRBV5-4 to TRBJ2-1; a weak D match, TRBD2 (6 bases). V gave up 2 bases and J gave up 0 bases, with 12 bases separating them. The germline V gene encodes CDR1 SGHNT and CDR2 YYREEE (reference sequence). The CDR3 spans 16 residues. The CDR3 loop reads CASSLRRGSSYNEQFF. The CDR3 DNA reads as TGTGCCAGCAGCTTACGGCGGGGAAGCTCCTACAATGAGCAGTTCTTC.

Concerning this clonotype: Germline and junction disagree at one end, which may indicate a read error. CDR3 region: CAWSSGAPYNEQFF. In DNA form, the CDR3 reads TGTGCCTGGAGTTCGGGGGCCCCCTACAATGAGCAGTTCTTC. This rearrangement joins TRBV29-1 to TRBJ2-1; D could derive from TRBD1 or TRBD2 (6 bases each). CDR3 length equals 14 residues. CDR1 is SQVTM, CDR2 ANQGSEA, per germline.